This TCR beta chain was found in a study of somatic mutations in cytotoxic T cells in rheumatoid arthritis. Here immunoSEQ multiplex PCR was the method, and the copy in TCRdb shows in-frame clones only, minus some. The sample lists approximately 15,000 clones, 77% seen once, with about a sixth in the top ten. Trimming pared 4 bases from V and 3 bases from J, leaving 12 bases between. The CDR3 contains 15 residues. Germline-derived CDR1 and CDR2 are MDHEN and SYDVKM. The J gene is TRBJ1-4, the V gene TRBV28; no clear D gene. The TCR originated in an adult with rheumatoid arthritis. The material sequenced was CD8+ T cells sorted from blood. CDR3 in amino acids: CASSSSTGPNEKLFF. CDR3 nucleotides: TGTGCCAGCAGTTCGTCGACTGGGCCTAATGAAAAACTGTTTTTT.